This T cell receptor (beta chain) is from a study of T cell changes during pregnancy in multiple sclerosis. TCRdb's table, derived via immunoSEQ multiplex PCR, lists solely in-frame clones and lacks some. The data hold about 48,000 clones, with approximately 85% observed a single time. The CDR3 covers 11 residues. Germline assignment: CDR1 SQVTM and CDR2 ANQGSEA. With 7 bases removed from V and 4 bases from J, the gap between germline ends came to 11 bases. The origin of this receptor is a female donor with multiple sclerosis, enrolled in a pregnancy study. This chain connects TRBV29-1 to TRBJ2-7, with D possibly TRBD2 on 6 matching bases. The sequences come from CD4+ T cells from peripheral blood mononuclear cells, collected in the second trimester of pregnancy. CDR3 residues: CSAIGLYEQYF. As DNA, the CDR3 is TGCAGCGCCATAGGACTATACGAGCAGTACTTC.